This paragraph reports one T cell receptor beta chain. This record belongs to a study of shared clonotypes between healthy human individuals. Genomic DNA belonging to each subset was distributed in equal measure over several immunoSEQ plates. Sequenced by immunoSEQ multiplex PCR; TCRdb stores in-frame clones only, minus some. Of roughly 550,000 clones listed, about 95% are singletons. The CDR3 is made up of 13 amino acids. Germline V lookup: CDR1 SGHRS, CDR2 YFSETQ. Trimming took off 1 base at V and 8 bases at J, with 10 bases between the two ends. Naive CD8 cells lacked CD45RO and underwent positive selection for CCR7, leaving out terminally differentiated effector memory CD45RA+ cells.

The sequence came from a woman in her twenties or thirties in good health. Input material: naive CD8+ T cells sorted from blood. The rearrangement joins TRBV5-1 to TRBJ2-1; D tentatively fits TRBD1 or TRBD2 (6 bases each). The CDR3 sequence is CASSLRGQDEQFF. DNA for the CDR3: TGCGCCAGCAGCTTGCGGGGGCAAGATGAGCAGTTCTTC.